The 32 T cell receptor beta chains presented below share a single source sample, sequenced in a study of blood T cell repertoires in COVID-19. The method was immunoSEQ multiplex PCR; TCRdb's version includes in-frame clones alone and lacks a portion of them. The table lists more than 250,000 clones, about 82% of them singletons. The material sequenced was peripheral blood. The source of these receptors is a woman aged 45-65 years with acute or convalescent COVID-19.

V usage is TRBV18 and J usage is TRBJ1-1; D is uncertain. V lost 3 bases and J 5 bases, leaving 19 bases between the germline ends. The CDR3 is made up of 16 amino acids. Germline V gene lookup returns CDR1 KGHSH and CDR2 LQKENI. The CDR3 DNA reads TGTGCCAGCTCACCTTCTCAGGTGTGGGCGGGGACTGAAGCTTTCTTT. Amino acid sequence: CASSPSQVWAGTEAFF.

The CDR3 region is CASSFGTQGNVERYEQYF. CDR3 bases: TGCGCCAGCAGCTTCGGCACACAGGGAAATGTGGAACGCTACGAGCAGTACTTC. This chain joins TRBV5-1 and TRBJ2-7, with a tentative D call TRBD1 (6 bases). The CDR3 extends over 18 amino acids. Trimming took 2 bases from V and 3 from J, leaving 24 bases between them. CDR1 and CDR2 (germline): SGHRS, YFSETQ.

This clone has only one observation. The chain couples TRBV18 to TRBJ1-3; no definite D call. V dropped 3 bases and J dropped 0 bases, with 9 bases sitting between them. Germline V gene sequence: CDR1 KGHSH, CDR2 LQKENI. This CDR3 region has 15 residues. CDR3: CASSPTADSGNTIYF. CDR3 DNA: TGTGCCAGCTCACCTACAGCCGACTCTGGAAACACCATATATTTT.

This clone was seen a single time. The chain recombines TRBV7-2 with TRBJ1-1; 9 nucleotides align to TRBD1. CDR3 size: 19 residues. From germline, CDR1 is SGHTA and CDR2 FQGNSA. V was clipped by 2 bases and J by 1 base; unmatched bases: 14. The CDR3 sequence is CASSLNLSYRGRANTEAFF. The CDR3 bases are TGTGCCAGCAGCTTAAATTTATCCTACAGGGGGCGGGCGAACACTGAAGCTTTCTTT.

This clone has just a few counts. The V call is TRBV11-3, the J call TRBJ2-7, with TRBD2 identical over 10 bases. The CDR3 covers 17 residues. The germline V gene encodes CDR1 SGHNT and CDR2 YENEEA. V dropped 3 bases and J dropped 4; count of bases not matched to a gene: 12. CDR3 loop: CASSFRPLAGDAYEQYF. CDR3 DNA sequence: TGTGCCAGCAGCTTTCGGCCGCTAGCGGGAGACGCTTACGAGCAGTACTTC. The entire variable domain, with the rest obtained from reference TRBV11-3 and TRBJ2-7, is as follows: EAGVVQSPRYKIIEKKQPVAFWCNPISGHNTLYWYLQNLGQGPELLIRYENEEAVDDSQLPKDRFSAERLKGVDSTLKIQPAELGDSAVYLCASSFRPLAGDAYEQYFGPGTRLTVT.

This clone is a singleton in its sample. The chain combines TRBV7-3 with TRBJ2-1; TRBD1 aligns across 10 bases. The V segment lost 0 bases and the J segment 7 bases; nucleotides outside the gene matches: 6. Germline CDR1 and CDR2: SGHTA and FQGTGA. There are 16 residues in the CDR3. This CDR3 reads CASSLTPGQGINEQFF. CDR3 nucleotide sequence: TGTGCCAGCAGCTTAACACCGGGACAGGGGATTAATGAGCAGTTCTTC.

This clone was counted a single time. This rearrangement joins TRBV4-2 to TRBJ2-2, with D perhaps TRBD1 (6 bases). V was shortened by 1 base and J by 9 bases, with 15 bases between the two germline ends. CDR1 is LGHNA and CDR2 is YNFKEQ in the germline V gene. This CDR3 spans 15 amino acids. This CDR3 is CASSQGTATEWELFF. The CDR3 DNA reads TGTGCCAGCAGCCAAGGGACAGCGACGGAGTGGGAGCTGTTTTTT.

The gene calls are TRBV5-4 and TRBJ2-2; 8 bases fit TRBD2. The trim removed 4 bases at V and 4 bases at J, leaving 3 bases unmatched. The CDR3 consists of 14 residues. Germline V gene lookup returns CDR1 SGHNT and CDR2 YYREEE (reference sequence). The CDR3 DNA sequence: TGTGCCAGCAGCGCAGGGACTAGCACCGGGGAGCTGTTTTTT. This encodes CASSAGTSTGELFF.

The chain combines TRBV9 with TRBJ1-2, with D perhaps TRBD1 (5 bases). Germline CDR1 and CDR2: SGDLS and YYNGEE. The CDR3 totals 13 residues. The V end lost 3 bases, the J end lost 5 bases, and 11 bases lay between the germline ends. CDR3 nucleotide sequence: TGTGCCAGCAGCGAGGGGCACGCATATGGCTACACCTTC. Residues: CASSEGHAYGYTF.

The rearrangement uses TRBV10-3 and TRBJ2-1; TRBD2 matches at 12 bases. The CDR3 contains 17 residues. Germline lookup yields CDR1 ENHRY and CDR2 SYGVKD. J was trimmed by 7 bases and V by 3 bases; bases with no gene match: 10. CDR3 DNA sequence: TGTGCCATCAGTGATGGCCTAGCGGGAGGGCCGTGGAATGAGCAGTTCTTC. Its translation is CAISDGLAGGPWNEQFF.

The rearrangement links TRBV5-4 to TRBJ2-3, with 11 bases matching TRBD2. J lost 0 bases, V lost 0 bases, and 0 bases had no gene match. CDR3 size: 16 residues. The germline V gene has CDR1 SGHNT and CDR2 YYREEE (reference sequence). CDR3 region: CASSLGLAGSTDTQYF. The CDR3 nucleotides are TGTGCCAGCAGCTTGGGACTAGCGGGGAGCACAGATACGCAGTATTTT.

The CDR3 DNA reads TGCAGCGCCTCGGCCCCCTCTTCGGGGGAGACCCAGTACTTC. Amino acid sequence: CSASAPSSGETQYF. The chain links TRBV29-1 to TRBJ2-5, with D possibly matching TRBD2 (5 bases). Between the trimmed V and J ends, which lost 7 bases and 5 bases, there was a span of 20 bases. This CDR3 is built from 14 residues. Germline V gene lookup returns CDR1 SQVTM and CDR2 ANQGSEA.

The count of this clone is one. The chain uses TRBV28 and TRBJ1-5, with TRBD1 matching over 9 bases. The junction had 9 bases not matched to a gene; V was cut back by 10 bases and J by 2 bases. This CDR3 contains 15 residues. CDR1 and CDR2 (germline): MDHEN, SYDVKM. The chain's CDR3 is CATTWDRDGNQPQHF. As DNA, the CDR3 is TGTGCCACCACCTGGGACAGGGACGGCAATCAGCCCCAGCATTTT. Drawing the rest from reference TRBV28 and TRBJ1-5, the complete variable domain is DVKVTQSSRYLVKRTGEKVFLECVQDMDHENMFWYRQDPGLGLRLIYFSYDVKMKEKGDIPEGYSVSREKKERFSLILESASTNQTSMYLCATTWDRDGNQPQHFGDGTRLSIL.

V usage is TRBV6-6 and J usage is TRBJ2-7; the D gene is possibly TRBD1 (6 bases). Trimming removed 9 bases from V and 3 bases from J, with 15 bases in between. In germline, CDR1 is MNHNY, CDR2 SVGAGI (reference sequence). The CDR3 has 13 residues. The DNA of the CDR3 is TGTGCCAGTAATCTTAGACAGGACTACGAGCAGTACTTC. Translation: CASNLRQDYEQYF.

The V and J genes are TRBV30 and TRBJ2-4; TRBD1 aligns across 9 bases. CDR1 is GTSNPN and CDR2 is SVGIG in the germline V gene (reference sequence). V lost 7 bases to trimming and J lost 8 bases; unmatched junction nucleotides: 3. The CDR3 sequence is 11 residues long. CDR3 region: CAFRTGDIQYF. CDR3 in DNA: TGTGCCTTCAGGACAGGGGACATTCAGTACTTC.

The CDR3 DNA sequence: TGTGCCAGCAGATCAAGGGGGCTGGACTATGGCTACACCTTC. This sequence encodes CASRSRGLDYGYTF. The chain joins TRBV27 to TRBJ1-2, with 7 bases identical to TRBD1. V gave up 6 bases and J gave up 3 bases; unmatched junction bases: 7. The CDR3 covers 14 residues. Looked up from germline, CDR1 is MNHEY and CDR2 is SMNVEV (reference sequence).

The rearrangement links TRBV7-2 to TRBJ2-1; tentative D call: TRBD2 (6 bases). The CDR3 covers 15 residues. Trimming stripped 11 bases from V and 8 bases from J, with 25 bases between. Germline lookup yields CDR1 SGHTA and CDR2 FQGNSA. The CDR3 sequence is CAGRVAGSGIDEQFF. The DNA of the CDR3 is TGTGCCGGAAGAGTGGCGGGATCAGGTATTGATGAGCAGTTCTTC.

V is TRBV3-1 (or the pseudogene TRBV3-2) and J is TRBJ1-1; a possible D gene is TRBD1 (5 bases). The germline V gene has CDR1 LGHDT and CDR2 YNNKEL (reference sequence). The CDR3 totals 14 residues. The V and J ends lost 0 bases and 5 bases respectively, with 10 bases between them. The chain's CDR3 is CASSQDRVLTEAFF. The CDR3 DNA reads as TGTGCCAGCAGCCAAGACAGGGTTTTAACTGAAGCTTTCTTT.

This chain joins TRBV7-3 and TRBJ1-1; D perhaps matches TRBD1 (6 bases). Per germline, CDR1 SGHTA and CDR2 FQGTGA. The CDR3 has 13 amino acids. The germline V and J ends were trimmed by 4 bases and 7 bases, with 13 bases remaining between them. The chain's CDR3 is CASSSGPQGEAFF. CDR3 nucleotide sequence: TGTGCCAGCAGCTCGGGCCCACAGGGTGAAGCTTTCTTT.

The chain couples TRBV5-6 to TRBJ1-5; 7 bases align to TRBD1. Germline CDR1 is SGHDT and CDR2 is YYEEEE. This CDR3 has 17 amino acids. V lost 1 base to trimming and J lost 0 bases; unmatched junction nucleotides: 7. The CDR3, as DNA: TGTGCCAGCAGCTTGTTCAGGGGGGAAAATAGCAATCAGCCCCAGCATTTT. Its translation is CASSLFRGENSNQPQHF.

V usage is TRBV28 and J usage is TRBJ2-1, with 11 bases aligning to TRBD2. The trim removed 4 bases at V and 8 bases at J, leaving 7 bases unmatched. Per germline, CDR1 MDHEN and CDR2 SYDVKM. The CDR3 runs 15 residues. This chain's CDR3 is CASSYSGRATDEQFF. The DNA for the CDR3 is TGTGCCAGCAGTTATAGCGGGAGGGCCACGGATGAGCAGTTCTTC.

The rearrangement links TRBV7-2 to TRBJ2-7, with 11 bases matching TRBD2. The CDR3 consists of 16 residues. CDR1 is SGHTA and CDR2 is FQGNSA in the germline V gene. After removal of 5 bases from V and 2 bases from J, the junction contained 8 bases not matched to a gene. Here the CDR3 DNA reads TGTGCCAGCAGCCCCGATGGTAGCGGGAGGGCCTACGAGCAGTACTTC. It specifies CASSPDGSGRAYEQYF.

This chain connects TRBV9 to TRBJ1-3; maybe TRBD1 (5 bases). CDR3 length equals 13 residues. In germline, CDR1 is SGDLS, CDR2 YYNGEE. V lost 3 bases, J lost 4 bases, and 8 bases lay in between. The CDR3 protein is CASSAEGGNTIYF. CDR3 bases: TGTGCCAGCAGCGCGGAGGGGGGAAACACCATATATTTT. Full variable domain (remainder filled in from reference TRBV9 and TRBJ1-3): DSGVTQTPKHLITATGQRVTLRCSPRSGDLSVYWYQQSLDQGLQFLIQYYNGEERAKGNILERFSAQQFPDLHSELNLSSLELGDSALYFCASSAEGGNTIYFGEGSWLTVV.

The chain links TRBV2 to TRBJ2-1; tentative D call: TRBD2 (5 bases). CDR1 is SNHLY, CDR2 FYNNEI, per germline. Trimming took off 3 bases at V and 8 bases at J, with 17 bases between the two ends. There are 15 residues in the CDR3. The CDR3: CASSDRDYMAHEQFF. CDR3 nucleotide sequence: TGTGCCAGCAGTGATCGAGACTACATGGCCCATGAGCAGTTCTTC.

The V gene is TRBV2, the J gene TRBJ1-1; no clear D. This CDR3 has 14 amino acids. The ends were cut back, 1 base at V and 5 bases at J, with 11 bases in the middle. Germline loops: CDR1 SNHLY, CDR2 FYNNEI. CDR3 residues: CASSEGQVRTEAFF. CDR3 sequence (DNA): TGTGCCAGCAGTGAAGGCCAGGTACGAACTGAAGCTTTCTTT. Together with reference TRBV2 and TRBJ1-1, the CDR3 gives the full variable domain: EPEVTQTPSHQVTQMGQEVILRCVPISNHLYFYWYRQILGQKVEFLVSFYNNEISEKSEIFDDQFSVERPDGSNFTLKIRSTKLEDSAMYFCASSEGQVRTEAFFGQGTRLTVV.

The chain uses TRBV9 and TRBJ2-1; TRBD1 is a possible D gene (6 bases). The V gene lost 3 bases and the J gene lost 8 bases, with 18 bases spanning the gap. CDR1 SGDLS and CDR2 YYNGEE come from the germline V gene. This CDR3 contains 15 residues. The CDR3 spells CASSAGRLEGDEQFF. The CDR3 DNA reads TGTGCCAGCAGCGCAGGCCGTCTAGAGGGGGATGAGCAGTTCTTC.

J is TRBJ2-5 and V is TRBV12-3 or TRBV12-4; the D gene is possibly TRBD1 (5 bases). V lost 9 bases to trimming and J lost 3 bases, with 14 bases between them. The CDR3 totals 13 residues. CDR3 amino acids: CASSRRAEETQYF. DNA of the CDR3: TGTGCCAGTTCTCGCAGGGCGGAAGAGACCCAGTACTTC.

The V gene is TRBV7-9, the J gene TRBJ2-3; possible D gene TRBD1, 7 bases. V was pared by 5 bases and J by 4 bases, with 19 bases between. Looked up from germline, CDR1 is SEHNR and CDR2 is FQNEAQ (reference sequence). There are 16 residues in the CDR3. CDR3 coding DNA: TGTGCCAGCAGCCCTTTGGAGGGGGCCGCTGCAGATACGCAGTATTTT. This encodes CASSPLEGAAADTQYF.

The rearrangement links TRBV24-1 to TRBJ2-1, with 11 bases matching TRBD2. This CDR3 is built from 16 residues. Unmatched junction bases numbered 7, after V lost 0 bases and J lost 10 bases. The germline CDR1 and CDR2 sequences are KGHDR and SFDVKD. The CDR3 is CATSDLLAGGVVEQFF. The CDR3 bases are TGTGCCACCAGTGATTTGCTAGCGGGAGGAGTAGTGGAGCAGTTCTTC.

CDR3: CASSGEGRFQPQHF. CDR3 DNA: TGTGCCAGCAGTGGGGAGGGGCGGTTTCAGCCCCAGCATTTT. J is TRBJ1-5 and V is TRBV2; TRBD1 is a possible D gene (5 bases). The germline CDR1 and CDR2 sequences are SNHLY and FYNNEI. Trimming cost V 4 bases and J 6 bases, with 13 bases left between them. This CDR3 region has 14 residues.

The chain joins TRBV2 to TRBJ1-2; 8 bases are shared with TRBD1. The CDR3 length is 14 residues. Germline assignment: CDR1 SNHLY and CDR2 FYNNEI. The junction had 10 bases not matched to a gene; V was cut back by 4 bases and J by 9 bases. The CDR3 DNA follows: TGTGCCAGCAGTGGAAAACAGGGGGGCCAACGCTACACCTTC. Translation gives CASSGKQGGQRYTF.

This clone was seen a single time. The gene calls are TRBV19 and TRBJ2-1; possibly TRBD1 for D (5 bases). The V and J ends lost 5 bases and 4 bases respectively, with 9 bases between them. CDR3 length: 13 residues. The germline CDR1 and CDR2 sequences are LNHDA and SQIVND (reference sequence). The CDR3 DNA sequence: TGTGCCAGTAGTGACAGTAAGTACAATGAGCAGTTCTTC. Amino acids: CASSDSKYNEQFF.